The rows below give T cell receptor beta chains drawn from one sample of a study of CD8+ T cells in alopecia areata. Some clones are missing from TCRdb's copy, which holds only in-frame ones; the method was immunoSEQ multiplex PCR. The sample has around 170,000 clones; roughly half are singletons. The sequencing used CD8+ T cells sorted from blood, collected at roughly week 52, from a patient treated with tofacitinib. The source of these receptors is a human donor with alopecia areata. Each CDR3 is given with its conserved first and last residue. The order of the fields is clone size, J gene, V gene, D gene, CDR3 protein, CDR3 DNA. D genes are given only for firm matches. Clone size, where shown, is once, few, many, or a class for clones that have expanded.

size: few; J: TRBJ1-4; V: TRBV6-5; D: -; CDR3: CASSLQTPSGELFF; DNA: TGTGCCAGCAGTCTGCAGACTCCTTCGGGGGAACTGTTTTTT
size: -; J: TRBJ2-2; V: TRBV5-1; D: -; CDR3: CASNPGRGQNTGELFF; DNA: TGCGCCAGCAACCCCGGCCGGGGGCAGAACACCGGGGAGCTGTTTTTT
size: -; J: TRBJ2-7; V: TRBV9; D: TRBD1; CDR3: CASSALDRGPSYEQYF; DNA: TGTGCCAGCAGCGCACTAGACAGGGGTCCTTCCTACGAGCAGTACTTC
size: -; J: TRBJ1-1; V: TRBV4-3; D: TRBD1; CDR3: CASSQEDRGTEAFF; DNA: TGCGCCAGCAGCCAAGAGGACAGGGGGACTGAAGCTTTCTTT
size: -; J: TRBJ2-7; V: TRBV4-3; D: -; CDR3: CASSQDRSTYEQYF; DNA: TGCGCCAGCAGCCAAGACCGGTCGACCTACGAGCAGTACTTC
size: few; J: TRBJ2-1; V: TRBV10-2; D: TRBD2; CDR3: CASSEPLAGEQFF; DNA: TGCGCCAGCAGTGAGCCCCTAGCGGGAGAGCAGTTCTTC
size: -; J: TRBJ2-4; V: TRBV29-1; D: -; CDR3: CSRPRAYSKNIQYF; DNA: TGCAGCAGACCCAGGGCCTACTCCAAAAACATTCAGTACTTC
size: -; J: TRBJ2-1; V: TRBV5-4; D: TRBD2; CDR3: CASSLGLAGGLNEQFF; DNA: TGTGCCAGCAGCTTAGGACTAGCGGGGGGGCTCAATGAGCAGTTCTTC
size: -; J: TRBJ1-1; V: TRBV19; D: -; CDR3: CASSTETTNTEAFF; DNA: TGTGCCAGTAGTACTGAGACAACGAACACTGAAGCTTTCTTT
size: -; J: TRBJ1-3; V: TRBV5-1; D: -; CDR3: CASSLDGNTIYF; DNA: TGCGCCAGCAGCTTGGATGGAAACACCATATATTTT
size: once; J: TRBJ2-4; V: TRBV4-2; D: -; CDR3: CASSQDLGSSLGIQYF; DNA: TGTGCCAGCAGCCAAGATCTGGGCAGTAGCTTAGGCATTCAGTACTTC
size: -; J: TRBJ2-7; V: TRBV5-1; D: -; CDR3: CASSPQQAGYEQYF; DNA: TGCGCCAGCAGCCCGCAACAGGCTGGCTACGAGCAGTACTTC
size: -; J: TRBJ2-7; V: TRBV4-1; D: TRBD2; CDR3: CASSPGLVGGEQYF; DNA: TGCGCCAGCAGCCCCGGACTAGTTGGGGGCGAGCAGTACTTC
size: -; J: TRBJ1-5; V: TRBV27; D: -; CDR3: CASTHGPPANQPQHF; DNA: TGTGCCAGCACCCACGGACCCCCCGCCAATCAGCCCCAGCATTTT
size: -; J: TRBJ2-7; V: TRBV27; D: -; CDR3: CASSLGHEQYF; DNA: TGTGCCAGCAGTTTAGGTCACGAGCAGTACTTC
size: few; J: TRBJ1-2; V: TRBV7-8; D: -; CDR3: CASRDSNIYGYTF; DNA: TGTGCCAGCAGGGACAGCAACATCTATGGCTACACCTTC
size: -; J: TRBJ2-3; V: TRBV30; D: -; CDR3: CAWSASSTDTQYF; DNA: TGTGCCTGGAGCGCGTCTAGCACAGATACGCAGTATTTT
size: once; J: TRBJ2-7; V: TRBV4-1; D: -; CDR3: CASSQVRSYEQYF; DNA: TGCGCCAGCAGCCAAGTCAGGTCCTACGAGCAGTACTTC
size: -; J: TRBJ1-2; V: TRBV7-9; D: TRBD1; CDR3: CASSLAGTGSDGYTF; DNA: TGTGCCAGCAGCTTAGCGGGGACAGGGTCGGATGGCTACACCTTC
size: -; J: TRBJ2-3; V: TRBV7-2; D: TRBD1; CDR3: CASSLGQTKQYF; DNA: TGTGCCAGCAGCCTGGGACAGACGAAGCAGTATTTT
size: few; J: TRBJ2-3; V: TRBV11-1; D: -; CDR3: CASSWVTHPGDTQYF; DNA: TGTGCCAGCAGCTGGGTTACCCACCCGGGAGATACGCAGTATTTT
size: -; J: TRBJ2-2; V: TRBV7-6; D: -; CDR3: CASSVQITGELFF; DNA: TGTGCCAGCAGCGTCCAAATCACCGGGGAGCTGTTTTTT
size: -; J: TRBJ1-1; V: TRBV5-1; D: -; CDR3: CASSFQNTEAFF; DNA: TGCGCCAGCAGCTTTCAGAACACTGAAGCTTTCTTT
size: once; J: TRBJ1-4; V: TRBV27; D: -; CDR3: CASSWAGVNEKLFF; DNA: TGTGCCAGCAGTTGGGCAGGGGTTAATGAAAAACTGTTTTTT
size: -; J: TRBJ2-1; V: TRBV7-9; D: TRBD1; CDR3: CASSLRDSAYNEQFF; DNA: TGTGCCAGCAGCCTACGGGACAGCGCCTACAATGAGCAGTTCTTC
size: -; J: TRBJ2-5; V: TRBV7-7; D: TRBD2; CDR3: CASSSLAGTQQETQYF; DNA: TGTGCTAGCAGCTCCTTAGCGGGTACGCAACAAGAGACCCAGTACTTC
size: few; J: TRBJ2-7; V: TRBV27; D: -; CDR3: CASSSRRAYEQYF; DNA: TGTGCCAGCAGTTCCCGCAGGGCCTACGAGCAGTACTTC
size: -; J: TRBJ1-1; V: TRBV2; D: -; CDR3: CASGERTAGLEAFF; DNA: TGTGCCAGCGGGGAACGTACGGCCGGTCTTGAAGCTTTCTTT